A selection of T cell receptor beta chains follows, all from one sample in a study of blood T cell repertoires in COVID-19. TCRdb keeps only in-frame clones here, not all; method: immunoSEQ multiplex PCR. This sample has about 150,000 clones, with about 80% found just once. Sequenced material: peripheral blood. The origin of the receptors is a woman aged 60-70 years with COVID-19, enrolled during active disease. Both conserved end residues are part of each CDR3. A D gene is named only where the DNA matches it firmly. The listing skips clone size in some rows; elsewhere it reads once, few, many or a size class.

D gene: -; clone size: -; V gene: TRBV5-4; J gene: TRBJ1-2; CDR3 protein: CASSLAGTGSLTGYTF; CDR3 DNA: TGTGCCAGCAGCTTGGCCGGAACAGGGTCACTGACTGGCTACACCTTC
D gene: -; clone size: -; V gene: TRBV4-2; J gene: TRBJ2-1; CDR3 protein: CASSQERLAPYNEQFF; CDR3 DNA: TGTGCCAGCAGCCAAGAGAGATTAGCCCCCTACAATGAGCAGTTCTTC
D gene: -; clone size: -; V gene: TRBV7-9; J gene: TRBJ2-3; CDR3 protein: CASSLGGPSSDTQYF; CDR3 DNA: TGTGCCAGCAGCTTAGGTGGTCCCAGTTCAGATACGCAGTATTTT
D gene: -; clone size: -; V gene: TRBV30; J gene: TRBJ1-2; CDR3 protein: CAWSWQGKNGYTF; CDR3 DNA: TGTGCCTGGAGTTGGCAGGGGAAGAATGGCTACACCTTC
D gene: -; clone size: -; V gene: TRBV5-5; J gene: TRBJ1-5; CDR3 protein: CASSDGNTGNQPQHF; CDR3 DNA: TGTGCCAGCAGCGACGGGAATACGGGCAATCAGCCCCAGCATTTT
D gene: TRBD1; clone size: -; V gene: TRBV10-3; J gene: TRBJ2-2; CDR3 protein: CAISPTGGRTGELFF; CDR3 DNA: TGTGCCATCAGCCCCACAGGGGGGCGTACCGGGGAGCTGTTTTTT
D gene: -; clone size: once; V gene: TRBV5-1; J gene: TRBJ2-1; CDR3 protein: CASSLVEQFYNEQFF; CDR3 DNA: TGCGCCAGCAGCTTGGTCGAGCAATTCTACAATGAGCAGTTCTTC
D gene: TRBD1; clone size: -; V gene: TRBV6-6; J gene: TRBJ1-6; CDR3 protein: CASSRAGGPTRQGINSPLHF; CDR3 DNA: TGTGCCAGCAGCCGGGCTGGCGGCCCGACCAGACAGGGAATTAATTCACCCCTCCACTTT
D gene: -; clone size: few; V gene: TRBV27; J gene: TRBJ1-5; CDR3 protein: CASRGYGPGVLRQHF; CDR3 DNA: -
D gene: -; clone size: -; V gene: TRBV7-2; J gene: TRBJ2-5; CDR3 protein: CASSLAGGVETQYF; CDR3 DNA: TGTGCCAGCAGCTTAGCGGGGGGTGTAGAGACCCAGTACTTC
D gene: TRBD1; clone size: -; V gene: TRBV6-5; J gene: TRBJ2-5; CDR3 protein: CASRLTGMGKETQYF; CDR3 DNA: TGTGCCAGCAGGCTGACAGGGATGGGAAAAGAGACCCAGTACTTC
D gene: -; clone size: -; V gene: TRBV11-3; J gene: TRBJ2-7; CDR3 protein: CASSLGGSLPYEQYF; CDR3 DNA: TGTGCCAGCAGCTTAGGCGGTAGCCTCCCCTACGAGCAGTACTTC
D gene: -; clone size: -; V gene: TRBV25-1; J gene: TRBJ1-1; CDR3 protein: CASSAGLGEAFF; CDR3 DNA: TGTGCCAGCAGTGCCGGACTGGGGGAAGCTTTCTTT
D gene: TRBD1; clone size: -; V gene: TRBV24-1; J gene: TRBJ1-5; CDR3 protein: CATSDPGQDQPQHF; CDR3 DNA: TGTGCCACCAGTGATCCCGGACAGGATCAGCCCCAGCATTTT
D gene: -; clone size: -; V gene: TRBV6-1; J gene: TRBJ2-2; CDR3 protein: CASSEAARGWGELFF; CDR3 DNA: TGTGCCAGCAGTGAAGCGGCCAGGGGATGGGGGGAGCTGTTTTTT
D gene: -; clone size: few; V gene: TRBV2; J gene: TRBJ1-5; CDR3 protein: CASSEARRGRQPQHF; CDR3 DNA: TGTGCCAGCAGTGAAGCGAGGCGGGGGAGACAGCCCCAGCATTTT
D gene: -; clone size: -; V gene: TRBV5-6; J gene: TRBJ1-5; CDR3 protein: CASSLYGSPGNQPQHF; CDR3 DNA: TGTGCCAGCAGCTTGTATGGCAGTCCCGGCAATCAGCCCCAGCATTTT
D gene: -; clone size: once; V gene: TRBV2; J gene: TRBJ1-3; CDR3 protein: CASRERFSGNTIYF; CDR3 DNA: TGTGCCAGCAGGGAGAGATTCTCTGGAAACACCATATATTTT
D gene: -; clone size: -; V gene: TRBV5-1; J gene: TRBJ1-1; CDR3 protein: CASSLQGSDTEAFF; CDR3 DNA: TGCGCCAGCAGCTTACAGGGTAGTGACACTGAAGCTTTCTTT
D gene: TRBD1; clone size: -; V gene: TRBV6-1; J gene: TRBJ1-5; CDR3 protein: CASSENPGTGTRNQPQHF; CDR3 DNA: TGTGCCAGCAGTGAAAATCCCGGGACAGGGACCCGCAATCAGCCCCAGCATTTT
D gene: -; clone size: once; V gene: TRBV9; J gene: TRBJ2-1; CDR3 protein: CASGRGGPYNEQFF; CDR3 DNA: TGTGCCAGCGGAAGGGGCGGCCCTTACAATGAGCAGTTCTTC